The T cell receptor (beta chain) under discussion was sequenced for a study of beta chain features in type 1 diabetes. On the study more broadly: The examined sorted cells totaled approximately 110 million across samples. Study findings and constraints: Whatever favoring of shorter templates PCR might show would apply equally to patients and controls. There was a moderate but significant shortening of TCRB CDR3s in all four CD4+ subsets of Type 1 diabetes patients.

TCRB transcripts that were expressed got sequenced, as all of the isolated RNA had been reverse transcribed. TCRdb's table, derived via immunoSEQ multiplex PCR, lists solely in-frame clones and lacks some. The repertoire holds over 650,000 clones, with roughly 13% as singletons. This CDR3 has 19 residues. J gave up 2 bases and V 0 bases, and 8 bases lay outside the gene matches. CDR1 is SGDLS, CDR2 YYNGEE, per germline. As for this clone: The antigen is not known.

Source material: naive CD4+ T cells from blood. The V call is TRBV9, the J call TRBJ2-3; TRBD2 agrees at 14 bases. The TCR originated in a man aged 18-30 years with type 1 diabetes. CDR3 nucleotides: TGTGCCAGCAGCGTAGCCCCGTCGACTAGCGGGAGGGCCACAGATACGCAGTATTTT. The encoded protein is CASSVAPSTSGRATDTQYF.